Listed below are T cell receptor beta chains from one sample, sequenced in a study of cytomegalovirus exposure and HLA in healthy donors. This table comes from immunoSEQ multiplex PCR, and its TCRdb copy is limited to in-frame clones, with some not included. The sample yields over 150,000 clones, 80% seen once. The sample comprised PBMCs. Receptors originate from a man aged 30-40 years in good health and CMV-seronegative. CDR3s include the opening cysteine and the closing phenylalanine or tryptophan. Fields, in order: V gene, clone size, J gene, D gene, CDR3 length, CDR3 protein, CDR3 DNA. The D gene is left open where the match is weak. Part of the rows lack a size; the others show once, few, many or a class for expanded clones.

v_gene: TRBV11-2
abundance: -
j_gene: TRBJ1-1
d_gene: -
len: 12
CDR3aa: CASSISTDEAFF
CDR3nt: TGTGCCAGCAGCATCTCGACAGATGAAGCTTTCTTT

v_gene: TRBV28
abundance: -
j_gene: TRBJ1-5
d_gene: -
len: 13
CDR3aa: CASSLQGWQPQHF
CDR3nt: TGTGCCAGCAGTTTACAGGGTTGGCAGCCCCAGCATTTT

v_gene: TRBV19
abundance: few
j_gene: TRBJ1-2
d_gene: TRBD1
len: 12
CDR3aa: CASSMDRRGYTF
CDR3nt: TGTGCCAGTAGTATGGACAGGAGGGGCTACACCTTC

v_gene: TRBV7-9
abundance: -
j_gene: TRBJ2-1
d_gene: -
len: 18
CDR3aa: CSSSLGALAALEENEQFF
CDR3nt: TGTTCCAGCAGCTTAGGTGCCCTGGCGGCCCTTGAAGAGAATGAGCAGTTCTTC

v_gene: TRBV28
abundance: -
j_gene: TRBJ1-2
d_gene: -
len: 15
CDR3aa: CASSETGVRDYGYTF
CDR3nt: TGTGCCAGCAGTGAGACAGGTGTACGAGACTATGGCTACACCTTC

v_gene: TRBV4-3
abundance: -
j_gene: TRBJ1-2
d_gene: -
len: 16
CDR3aa: CASSQNPTGINYGYTF
CDR3nt: TGCGCCAGCAGCCAAAATCCGACAGGAATTAACTATGGCTACACCTTC

v_gene: TRBV4-1
abundance: -
j_gene: TRBJ2-2
d_gene: TRBD1
len: 15
CDR3aa: CASRPWTGVDGELFF
CDR3nt: TGCGCCAGCAGACCTTGGACAGGGGTCGACGGGGAGCTGTTTTTT

v_gene: TRBV15
abundance: -
j_gene: TRBJ2-1
d_gene: -
len: 15
CDR3aa: CATSRDHSGWNEQFF
CDR3nt: TGTGCCACCAGCAGAGATCACAGCGGGTGGAATGAGCAGTTCTTC

v_gene: TRBV2
abundance: -
j_gene: TRBJ2-7
d_gene: TRBD1
len: 14
CDR3aa: CASAGTGGSYEQYF
CDR3nt: TGTGCCAGCGCCGGGACAGGGGGATCCTACGAGCAGTACTTC

v_gene: TRBV19
abundance: -
j_gene: TRBJ1-1
d_gene: -
len: 15
CDR3aa: CASSIEPTGNTEAFF
CDR3nt: TGTGCCAGTAGTATAGAGCCGACAGGGAACACTGAAGCTTTCTTT

v_gene: TRBV27
abundance: -
j_gene: TRBJ1-2
d_gene: TRBD1
len: 14
CDR3aa: CASSAHRGHYGYTF
CDR3nt: TGTGCCAGCAGTGCCCACAGGGGGCATTATGGCTACACCTTC

v_gene: TRBV27
abundance: -
j_gene: TRBJ2-3
d_gene: -
len: 14
CDR3aa: CACGGSGAADTQYF
CDR3nt: TGTGCCTGTGGGGGGTCTGGGGCGGCAGATACGCAGTATTTT

v_gene: TRBV5-1
abundance: few
j_gene: TRBJ1-3
d_gene: -
len: 16
CDR3aa: CASSEGTGPLGNTIYF
CDR3nt: TGCGCCAGCAGCGAGGGAACAGGGCCTCTTGGAAACACCATATATTTT

v_gene: TRBV5-5
abundance: -
j_gene: TRBJ2-2
d_gene: -
len: 15
CDR3aa: CASSSDNANTGELFF
CDR3nt: TGTGCCAGCAGTTCCGACAACGCGAACACCGGGGAGCTGTTTTTT

v_gene: TRBV7-9
abundance: -
j_gene: TRBJ1-4
d_gene: TRBD1
len: 16
CDR3aa: CASSVPGTEDNEKLFF
CDR3nt: TGTGCCAGCAGCGTTCCCGGGACAGAGGACAATGAAAAACTGTTTTTT

v_gene: TRBV5-1
abundance: -
j_gene: TRBJ2-2
d_gene: -
len: 15
CDR3aa: CASSLVEWNTGELFF
CDR3nt: TGCGCCAGCAGCTTGGTGGAGTGGAACACCGGGGAGCTGTTTTTT

v_gene: TRBV19
abundance: -
j_gene: TRBJ2-1
d_gene: TRBD1
len: 16
CDR3aa: CASSTLGQVLYNEQFF
CDR3nt: TGTGCCAGTAGTACCCTCGGACAGGTCCTCTACAATGAGCAGTTCTTC

v_gene: TRBV13
abundance: -
j_gene: TRBJ1-5
d_gene: TRBD1
len: 15
CDR3aa: CASSVSGTGNQPQHF
CDR3nt: TGTGCCAGCAGCGTGTCAGGGACAGGAAATCAGCCCCAGCATTTT

v_gene: TRBV28
abundance: -
j_gene: TRBJ1-6
d_gene: -
len: 14
CDR3aa: CASSFGRGNSPLHF
CDR3nt: TGTGCCAGCAGTTTCGGCAGGGGAAACTCACCCCTCCACTTT

v_gene: TRBV19
abundance: -
j_gene: TRBJ1-4
d_gene: TRBD1
len: 15
CDR3aa: CASSIPGTGGEKLFF
CDR3nt: TGTGCCAGTAGTATACCCGGGACAGGGGGAGAAAAACTGTTTTTT

v_gene: TRBV30
abundance: -
j_gene: TRBJ2-1
d_gene: TRBD1
len: 13
CDR3aa: CASGTGVVNEQFF
CDR3nt: TGTGCCTCCGGGACAGGGGTCGTCAATGAGCAGTTCTTC

v_gene: TRBV5-1
abundance: -
j_gene: TRBJ2-5
d_gene: TRBD1
len: 14
CDR3aa: CASSLDRGEETQYF
CDR3nt: TGCGCCAGCAGCTTGGACAGGGGGGAAGAGACCCAGTACTTC

v_gene: TRBV19
abundance: -
j_gene: TRBJ1-4
d_gene: -
len: 14
CDR3aa: CASSIGGANEKLFF
CDR3nt: TGTGCCAGTAGTATAGGCGGTGCTAATGAAAAACTGTTTTTT